The rows below give T cell receptor beta chains drawn from one sample of a study of post-analysis software for immune sequencing data. MiXCR was run by TCRdb on the PCR reads, yielding one entry per CDR3 protein. Of about 820,000 distinct CDR3 sequences in the sample, approximately 53% were seen once. The sample taken for sequencing was blood. The receptors here all came from a girl aged 5 to 17 with multiple sclerosis. CDR3s include the opening cysteine and the closing phenylalanine or tryptophan. The order of the fields is clone size, V gene, D gene, J gene, CDR3 protein, CDR3 DNA. D genes are given only for firm matches. Clone size is given for some rows only: seen once, a few or many times, or a class if the clone is expanded.

>NA|TRBV20-1|NA|TRBJ2-7
CSAARLGEPRREQYF
TGCAGTGCTGCCCGACTAGGCGAACCGCGGCGCGAGCAGTACTTC
>NA|TRBV5-1|NA|TRBJ2-1
CASSLIGWRNEQFF
TGCGCCAGCAGCTTGATTGGTTGGAGAAATGAGCAGTTCTTC
>NA|TRBV11-2|NA|TRBJ2-6
CASSPNYGANVLTF
TGTGCCAGCAGCCCCAATTATGGGGCCAACGTCCTGACTTTC
>NA|TRBV18|NA|TRBJ2-3
CASSPPRQWGPGDTQYF
TGTGCCAGCTCACCACCGCGACAGTGGGGGCCGGGAGATACGCAGTATTTT
>NA|TRBV4-1|TRBD2|TRBJ2-2
CASTPRVLAGGQTGELFF
TGCGCCAGCACCCCAAGGGTCCTAGCGGGGGGGCAAACCGGGGAGCTGTTTTTT
>NA|TRBV12-3/TRBV12-4|TRBD2|TRBJ2-3
CASSSSLGGEPTDTQYF
TGTGCCAGCAGCTCATCATTGGGGGGGGAGCCGACAGATACGCAGTATTTT
>NA|TRBV6-1|NA|TRBJ2-3
CASRPTGLAASTDTQYF
TGTGCCAGCAGACCAACCGGGTTGGCGGCTAGCACAGATACGCAGTATTTT
>NA|TRBV29-1|TRBD1|TRBJ1-2
CSVDWTGGLVGGYTF
TGCAGCGTTGATTGGACAGGGGGCTTAGTTGGTGGCTACACCTTC
>NA|TRBV27|NA|TRBJ2-3
CASLSLATNTQYF
TGTGCCAGCCTCTCCCTAGCTACCAATACGCAGTATTTT
>NA|TRBV18|TRBD2|TRBJ2-7
CASSPPGLAEYEQYF
TGTGCCAGCTCACCGCCGGGACTAGCAGAATACGAGCAGTACTTC
>NA|TRBV2|NA|TRBJ1-4
CASKETSNEKLFF
TGTGCCAGCAAGGAGACATCTAATGAAAAACTGTTTTTT
>few|TRBV20-1|NA|TRBJ2-4
CSARFQGGQNIQYF
TGCAGTGCTAGATTCCAGGGCGGCCAAAACATTCAGTACTTC
>NA|TRBV27|TRBD1|TRBJ2-7
CASSFYRGAYEQYF
TGTGCCAGCAGTTTTTACAGGGGAGCCTACGAGCAGTACTTC
>NA|TRBV29-1|NA|TRBJ1-1
CSVGAYRAMNTEAFF
TGCAGCGTTGGGGCATACAGGGCCATGAACACTGAAGCTTTCTTT
>NA|TRBV6-6|NA|TRBJ1-2
CASGSTGYGYTF
TGTGCCAGCGGGAGTACAGGCTATGGCTACACCTTC
>NA|TRBV6-2/TRBV6-3|NA|TRBJ2-1
CASSYYPAGLSSEQFF
TGTGCCAGCAGTTATTATCCCGCGGGACTCAGCAGTGAGCAGTTCTTC
>once|TRBV12-3/TRBV12-4|NA|TRBJ1-2
CASSWDGSEGIGYTF
TGTGCCAGCAGTTGGGACGGGAGCGAGGGTATTGGCTACACCTTC
>NA|TRBV20-1|TRBD1|TRBJ1-5
CSASVWTGYAANSNQPQHF
TGCAGTGCTAGTGTGTGGACAGGCTACGCGGCGAATAGCAATCAGCCCCAGCATTTT
>few|TRBV20-1|NA|TRBJ1-2
CSARDGGPYGYTF
TGCAGTGCTAGAGACGGGGGACCCTATGGCTACACCTTC
>NA|TRBV5-1|NA|TRBJ2-1
CASSLDNQPYNEQFF
TGCGCCAGCAGCCTAGATAACCAGCCCTACAATGAGCAGTTCTTC
>NA|TRBV15|NA|TRBJ2-4
CATGGRKNIQYF
TGTGCCACAGGCGGAAGAAAAAACATTCAGTACTTC
>NA|TRBV10-3|TRBD1|TRBJ1-1
CASGTGGRGNTEAFF
TGTGCCTCAGGGACAGGGGGCCGCGGGAACACTGAAGCTTTCTTT
>few|TRBV27|TRBD1|TRBJ1-6
CASSRQGLDSPLHF
TGTGCCAGCAGCCGACAGGGGCTAGATTCACCCCTCCACTTT
>NA|TRBV5-1|NA|TRBJ2-4
CASSLGQQLAKNIQYF
TGCGCCAGCAGCTTGGGGCAGCAGCTAGCCAAAAACATTCAGTACTTC
>few|TRBV11-2|NA|TRBJ2-1
CASKPQGRGEQFF
TGTGCCAGCAAACCACAGGGAAGGGGTGAGCAGTTCTTC
>NA|TRBV5-1|NA|TRBJ2-7
CASSFTGVVYEQYF
TGCGCCAGCAGTTTTACAGGAGTGGTCTACGAGCAGTACTTC
>NA|TRBV15|TRBD2|TRBJ2-5
CATSRRGEPDGETQYF
TGTGCCACCAGCAGACGGGGGGAACCTGACGGAGAGACCCAGTACTTC
>NA|TRBV19|TRBD1|TRBJ1-1
CASINPTGRTEAFF
TGTGCCAGTATCAACCCGACAGGGAGGACTGAAGCTTTCTTT
>NA|TRBV29-1|NA|TRBJ1-2
CSVEDRAGVAYGYTF
TGCAGCGTTGAAGATCGGGCAGGGGTTGCCTATGGCTACACCTTC
>NA|TRBV5-1|NA|TRBJ2-5
CASSLDPPETQYF
TGCGCCAGCAGCTTGGACCCGCCAGAGACCCAGTACTTC
>few|TRBV7-3|NA|TRBJ2-1
CASSDRTSRKFF
TGTGCCAGCAGCGATCGGACGTCGCGCAAGTTCTTC
>NA|TRBV12-3/TRBV12-4|TRBD2|TRBJ2-1
CASILGTSVYNEQFF
TGTGCCAGCATTCTCGGGACTAGCGTATACAATGAGCAGTTCTTC
>few|TRBV4-2|TRBD2|TRBJ2-7
CASSPGTSGDSYEQYF
TGTGCCAGCAGCCCCGGGACTAGCGGGGACTCCTACGAGCAGTACTTC
>few|TRBV5-1|NA|TRBJ2-7
CASSFKEASEQYF
TGCGCCAGCAGCTTTAAAGAGGCCTCCGAGCAGTACTTC
>NA|TRBV7-2|NA|TRBJ2-2
CASSLPQGITGELFF
TGTGCCAGCAGTTTACCGCAGGGGATCACCGGGGAGCTGTTTTTT
>NA|TRBV5-1|NA|TRBJ2-6
CASSLERVSGANVLTF
TGCGCCAGCAGCTTGGAAAGAGTCTCTGGGGCCAACGTCCTGACTTTC
>many|TRBV6-1|NA|TRBJ1-2
CASSEAEDRDFYGYTF
TGTGCCAGCAGTGAAGCGGAAGACAGAGACTTTTATGGCTACACCTTC
>NA|TRBV7-9|NA|TRBJ1-2
CASSSGGAGYTF
TGTGCCAGCAGCTCGGGGGGGGCTGGCTACACCTTC
>few|TRBV7-9|TRBD2|TRBJ2-7
CASSSRDYSYEQYF
TGTGCCAGCAGCTCGAGGGACTACTCCTACGAGCAGTACTTC
>few|TRBV10-3|NA|TRBJ2-5
CATVQGRGQETQYF
TGTGCCACCGTCCAGGGTCGTGGTCAAGAGACCCAGTACTTC
>NA|TRBV7-8|NA|TRBJ2-7
CASLSPGHPEYEQYF
TGTGCCAGCTTATCCCCGGGACACCCTGAATACGAGCAGTACTTC
>few|TRBV20-1|NA|TRBJ2-3
CSARNPTGPDTQYF
TGCAGTGCTAGAAACCCCACGGGCCCAGATACGCAGTATTTT
>NA|TRBV6-2/TRBV6-3|NA|TRBJ2-7
CASRNHGSRGYYEQYF
TGTGCCAGCAGGAACCACGGGTCACGGGGTTACTACGAGCAGTACTTC
>NA|TRBV6-6|NA|TRBJ1-1
CAGSRQNANTEAFF
TGTGCCGGCTCCAGACAGAACGCGAACACTGAAGCTTTCTTT
>NA|TRBV12-3/TRBV12-4|TRBD1|TRBJ2-5
CASSVTGEETQYF
TGTGCCAGCAGCGTTACAGGGGAAGAGACCCAGTACTTC
>once|TRBV6-5|NA|TRBJ1-1
CASSIQGDTEAFF
TGTGCCAGCAGTATACAGGGTGACACTGAAGCTTTCTTT
>NA|TRBV20-1|NA|TRBJ2-5
CSARFHRDAQYF
TGCAGTGCTAGATTTCATCGGGACGCGCAGTACTTC
>NA|TRBV20-1|NA|TRBJ1-5
CSASPGLGANQPQHF
TGCAGTGCTAGTCCCGGTTTGGGTGCTAATCAGCCCCAGCATTTT
>once|TRBV20-1|NA|TRBJ1-5
CSALGGNQPQHF
TGCAGTGCCCTAGGCGGCAATCAGCCCCAGCATTTT
>NA|TRBV20-1|NA|TRBJ2-7
CSAREEAPYEQYF
TGCAGTGCTAGAGAAGAGGCCCCCTACGAGCAGTACTTC
>few|TRBV29-1|TRBD2|TRBJ2-5
CSVGRLAGETQYF
TGCAGCGTTGGGCGACTAGCGGGAGAGACCCAGTACTTC
>NA|TRBV14|NA|TRBJ1-4
CASSQRTEGHREKLFF
TGTGCCAGCAGCCAACGAACAGAGGGACACCGTGAAAAACTGTTTTTT
>few|TRBV7-6|NA|TRBJ2-7
CASSAGQNTYEQYF
TGTGCCAGCAGCGCGGGACAGAACACCTACGAGCAGTACTTC
>NA|TRBV7-2|TRBD2|TRBJ2-5
CASSPQTSAGAQYF
TGTGCCAGCAGCCCACAGACTAGCGCGGGAGCCCAGTACTTC